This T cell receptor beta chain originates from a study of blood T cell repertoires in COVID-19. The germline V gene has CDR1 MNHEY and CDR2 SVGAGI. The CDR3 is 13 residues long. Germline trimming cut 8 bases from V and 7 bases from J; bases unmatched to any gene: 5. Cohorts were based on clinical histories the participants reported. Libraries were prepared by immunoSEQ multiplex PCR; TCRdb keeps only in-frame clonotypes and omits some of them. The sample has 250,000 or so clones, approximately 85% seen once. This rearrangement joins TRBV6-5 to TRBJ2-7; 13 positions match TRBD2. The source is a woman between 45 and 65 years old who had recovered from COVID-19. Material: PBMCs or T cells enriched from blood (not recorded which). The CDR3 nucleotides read TGTGCCAGCCATACTAGCGGGAGGGGTGAGCAGTACTTC. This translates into CASHTSGRGEQYF.